Described below is a single T cell receptor beta chain sequence and its context. This CDR3 spans 16 amino acids. Germline V lookup: CDR1 SGHTA, CDR2 FQGNSA. Trimming removed 5 bases from V and 8 bases from J; junction bases left unmatched: 13. The data were produced by immunoSEQ multiplex PCR, yet TCRdb's version contains in-frame clones alone and is incomplete. Altogether about 660,000 clones are present, around 72% being singletons, with the ten largest covering under 2%. These data originate in a study of shared clonotypes between healthy human individuals. Study summary: The study drew on a couple of women and a few men aged 18 to 49 as donors.

Sequenced sample: memory CD4+ T cells sorted from blood. The subset was: CD45RA-negative fraction. The V call is TRBV7-2, the J call TRBJ2-4, with 9 bases aligning to TRBD2. The sequence derives from a young woman in good health. The CDR3 DNA follows: TGTGCCAGCAGCGGTACCGTCGGGGCGGGAGGGTACATTCAGTACTTC. It encodes CASSGTVGAGGYIQYF.